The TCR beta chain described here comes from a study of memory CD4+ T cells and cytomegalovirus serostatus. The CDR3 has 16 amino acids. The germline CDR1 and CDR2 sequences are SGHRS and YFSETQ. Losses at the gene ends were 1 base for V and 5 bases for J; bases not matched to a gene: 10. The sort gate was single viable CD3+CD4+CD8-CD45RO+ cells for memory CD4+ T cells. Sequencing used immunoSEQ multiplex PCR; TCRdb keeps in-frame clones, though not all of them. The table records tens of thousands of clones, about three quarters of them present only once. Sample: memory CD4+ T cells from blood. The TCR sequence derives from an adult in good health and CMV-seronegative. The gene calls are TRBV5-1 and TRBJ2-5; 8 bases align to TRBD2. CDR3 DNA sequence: TGCGCCAGCAGCTTGCCCGGGAGGGGAGAACATGAGACCCAGTACTTC. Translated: CASSLPGRGEHETQYF.